This TCR beta chain was obtained from a study of blood T cell repertoires in COVID-19 (dated by TCRdb to the early 2020s). About the full investigation: The collaborator samples originated in the United States, Italy and Spain and spanned the acute and convalescent phases of COVID-19. The material from the prospective study consisted of cDNA or gDNA derived from T cells, B-cell-depleted T cells, or PBMCs. The dataset comprised deeply sampled blood TCRbeta repertoires from subjects exposed to, actively infected with, or recovered from COVID-19. A freely available public database, intended as a resource for researchers studying the immune response to SARS-CoV-2, is where the repertoires were released. The samples were drawn from the first 160 participants of the ongoing ImmuneRACE study and from 1,254 subjects provided by 6 global collaborators. Nearly every sample came with metadata listing a de-identified subject ID, COVID-19 status, age in years and sex. Where available, HLA class I and class II types were obtained from metadata supplied by the sample provider rather than from assay-based typing. General findings and caveats noted by the study authors: Clinical and demographic metadata were provided uncurated, with the amount varying by source and participant.

Each collaborating institution followed its own protocols to collect whole blood in K2EDTA tubes. For TCRbeta analysis, collaborators shipped samples in one of three forms: frozen whole blood, isolated PBMCs, or DNA extracted from either of those sample types. The immunoSEQ Assay, a bias-controlled multiplex PCR, was used to amplify TCRbeta CDR3 regions from genomic DNA. The paper's data handling went like this. Within the assay, amplification of reference gene primers was used to estimate how many nucleated cells each sample contained. To quantify the absolute abundance of each unique TCRbeta CDR3 rearrangement, sequence reads were collapsed and filtered. For each sample, productive Simpson clonality was calculated by taking the square root of Simpson's diversity index across productive rearrangements. TCRdb stores this immuneACCESS table with in-frame sequences only. Part of the clones is absent; in the studies checked, under half of the shortfall reflects unresolved V genes, and no reason is known for the rest. Clone size and V and J calls were adopted from that table, with D and trimming inferred from the DNA. In this sample the table shows under 200,000 clones, 88% of which occur a single time. 5.5% to 7% of the sample lies in the top ten.

Including the terminal cysteine and phenylalanine, the CDR3 comprises 15 residues. CDR3 DNA is the only sequence kept; it has 45 bases, read in frame from the first base. Reading the germline V gene gives CDR1 SNHLY and CDR2 FYNNEI. V is pared back by 0 bases and J by 0 bases, with 6 bases lying between the germline termini. Remarks on this clone: Its antigen is not yet known. No per-base quality is available; no much larger clone lies one base away.

The TCR comes from a man in his forties with active or convalescent COVID-19. The chain uses TRBV2 and TRBJ2-4; TRBD2 is a possible D gene, resting on 6 matching bases. Sequenced input: peripheral blood. The DNA is as follows: TGTGCCAGCAGTGAAGCGGGACTAGCCAAAAACATTCAGTACTTC. Its coded protein is CASSEAGLAKNIQYF.